The 21 T cell receptor beta chains listed next were all sequenced from one sample in a study of blood T cell repertoires in COVID-19. Method: immunoSEQ multiplex PCR; TCRdb's copy keeps in-frame clones and lacks some. The sample consists of around 200,000 clones, 70% to 90% of them appearing once. The sequencing sample was made of peripheral blood. Receptor source: a man aged 40-50 years with active or convalescent COVID-19.

This chain links TRBV6-6 with TRBJ2-7; TRBD2 might be the D (7 bases). The ends were cut back, 5 bases at V and 4 bases at J, with 15 bases in the middle. The germline gives CDR1 MNHNY, CDR2 SVGAGI (reference sequence). The CDR3 totals 14 residues. The CDR3 sequence is CASSLQGGVYEQYF. DNA for the CDR3: TGTGCCAGCAGTCTACAGGGAGGGGTGTACGAGCAGTACTTC.

The rearrangement joins TRBV24-1 to TRBJ1-2, with a tentative D call TRBD1 (5 bases). The CDR3 runs 13 residues. V gave up 2 bases and J gave up 9 bases, with 12 bases separating them. CDR1 and CDR2 (germline): KGHDR, SFDVKD. Here the CDR3 DNA reads TGTGCCACCAGTGATTGGGACTCAAGAAGCTACACCTTC. Translated: CATSDWDSRSYTF.

V usage is TRBV7-6 and J usage is TRBJ1-3; maybe TRBD1 (6 bases). Deletions cut 0 bases from V and 2 bases from J, with 20 bases between. Germline V gene sequence: CDR1 SGHVS, CDR2 FNYEAQ. The CDR3 is 19 residues long. CDR3 amino acids: CASSLAGHLSIGAGNTIYF. The CDR3 bases are TGTGCCAGCAGCTTAGCGGGACACCTCTCGATCGGAGCTGGAAACACCATATATTTT.

V usage is TRBV30 and J usage is TRBJ2-2, with D uncertain. The CDR3 consists of 12 residues. V was pared by 4 bases and J by 1 base, with 4 bases between. Germline V gene lookup returns CDR1 GTSNPN and CDR2 SVGIG (reference sequence). For the CDR3, the DNA is TGTGCCTGGACAGAGAACACCGGGGAGCTGTTTTTT. The encoded protein is CAWTENTGELFF.

The genes are TRBV7-2 and TRBJ2-7; a weak D match, TRBD2 (5 bases). This CDR3 has 16 residues. V was shortened by 0 bases and J by 2 bases, with 14 bases between the two germline ends. The V gene's germline CDR1 is SGHTA and CDR2 FQGNSA. Here the CDR3 DNA reads TGTGCCAGCAGCTTAGCCGATTTTAGGGAGACCTACGAGCAGTACTTC. It encodes CASSLADFRETYEQYF.

The chain recombines TRBV21-1 with TRBJ2-2; the table's D call of TRBD2 was not tested on the DNA. TRBV21-1 is a pseudogene. The CDR3 runs to 18 residues. The CDR3 here is CASSKIERKKRGPGELFF. CDR3 in DNA: TGTGCCAGCAGCAAAATTGAGCGTAAGAAGCGGGGGCCCGGGGAGCTGTTTTTT.

The chain carries TRBV3-1 (or the pseudogene TRBV3-2) and TRBJ2-2; 7 bases align to TRBD2. CDR1 is LGHDT, CDR2 YNNKEL, per germline (reference sequence). This CDR3 region has 16 residues. The J segment lost 4 bases and the V segment lost 7 bases, leaving 12 bases of the junction unmatched. The CDR3 sequence is CASTSSWTRSTGELFF. The CDR3 DNA reads as TGTGCCAGCACCTCGTCCTGGACTAGGAGCACCGGGGAGCTGTTTTTT.

The chain has TRBV6-6 and TRBJ2-7, with a weak D call TRBD1 (6 bases). This CDR3 has 15 residues. Trimming removed 5 bases from V and 7 bases from J, with 21 bases in between. In germline, CDR1 is MNHNY, CDR2 SVGAGI (reference sequence). DNA for the CDR3: TGTGCCAGCAGTCCCCGGACAGCCCTTGAGGGGGAGCAGTACTTC. It encodes CASSPRTALEGEQYF.

The DNA of the CDR3 is TGTGCCAGCAGCCACACTAGCGGGGGGACCACAGATACGCAGTATTTT. Its translation: CASSHTSGGTTDTQYF. This sequence joins TRBV4-2 and TRBJ2-3, with 12 bases fitting TRBD2. The CDR3 consists of 16 residues. Germline V gives CDR1 LGHNA, CDR2 YNFKEQ. V dropped 3 bases and J dropped 2; count of bases not matched to a gene: 3.

This chain connects TRBV30 to TRBJ1-4; the D gene is possibly TRBD1 (6 bases). The germline CDR1 and CDR2 sequences are GTSNPN and SVGIG (reference sequence). CDR3 size: 13 residues. The V gene lost 5 bases and the J gene lost 4 bases, with 11 bases spanning the gap. The CDR3 sequence is CAWARTVNEKLFF. The CDR3, as DNA: TGTGCCTGGGCCCGGACAGTTAATGAAAAACTGTTTTTT.

V and J are TRBV6-2 or TRBV6-3 and TRBJ1-5; 7 bases fit TRBD1. CDR1 is MNHEY and CDR2 is SVGEGT in the germline V gene. With V trimmed by 5 bases and J by 6 bases, 10 bases remained unmatched. This CDR3 comprises 15 residues. CDR3 sequence reads: CASSAGQTTLQPQHF. As DNA, the CDR3 is TGTGCCAGCAGTGCGGGACAGACCACGCTTCAGCCCCAGCATTTT.

CDR3 in DNA: TGTGCCACCACACTAGCGGGGGCCGGGGAGCTGTTTTTT. This codes for CATTLAGAGELFF. The chain employs TRBV5-4 and TRBJ2-2; TRBD2 agrees at 11 bases. The V gene end was trimmed by 9 bases and the J gene end by 6 bases; junction bases not matched to a gene: 4. CDR3 length equals 13 residues. Germline V gene sequence: CDR1 SGHNT, CDR2 YYREEE (reference sequence). Combining the CDR3 with reference TRBV5-4 and TRBJ2-2 gives the whole variable domain ETGVTQSPTHLIKTRGQQVTLRCSSQSGHNTVSWYQQALGQGPQFIFQYYREEENGRGNFPPRFSGLQFPNYSSELNVNALELDDSALYLCATTLAGAGELFFGEGSRLTVL.

The V and J genes are TRBV10-2 and TRBJ1-2; TRBD1 might be the D (5 bases). The CDR3 runs 13 residues. The germline V gene has CDR1 WSHSY and CDR2 SAAADI. The V end lost 3 bases, the J end lost 4 bases, and 9 bases lay between the germline ends. The DNA for the CDR3 is TGCGCCAGCAGTGACGGCGGGGGCTATGGCTACACCTTC. Translating gives CASSDGGGYGYTF.

The gene calls are TRBV12-5 and TRBJ2-1; maybe TRBD1 (7 bases). V was shortened by 6 bases and J by 10 bases, with 19 bases between the two germline ends. Per the germline V gene, CDR1 is LGHNT and CDR2 is FRNRAP. The CDR3 contains 14 residues. CDR3 region: CASGHDREVGEQFF. CDR3 sequence (DNA): TGTGCTAGTGGGCACGACAGGGAGGTAGGGGAGCAGTTCTTC.

The V and J genes are TRBV30 and TRBJ2-7; 9 bases map to TRBD1. The CDR3 totals 15 residues. With V trimmed by 1 base and J by 4 bases, 8 bases remained unmatched. CDR1 GTSNPN and CDR2 SVGIG come from the germline V gene (reference sequence). The CDR3 region is CAWSETGTGLYEQYF. The CDR3 nucleotides read TGTGCCTGGAGTGAAACCGGGACAGGGTTATACGAGCAGTACTTC.

The CDR3 DNA is TGTGCCAGCAGCAAGCTAGCGGGGGCCTACGAGCAGTACTTC. Translation: CASSKLAGAYEQYF. The genes are TRBV27 and TRBJ2-7; 10 nucleotides match TRBD2. This CDR3 has 14 residues. The V segment lost 6 bases and the J segment 2 bases; nucleotides outside the gene matches: 4. In germline, CDR1 is MNHEY, CDR2 SMNVEV (reference sequence).

This sequence joins TRBV5-6 and TRBJ1-2; 10 nucleotides match TRBD1. This CDR3 comprises 13 residues. CDR1 SGHDT and CDR2 YYEEEE come from the germline V gene. V gave up 4 bases and J gave up 8 bases; unmatched junction bases: 5. DNA for the CDR3: TGTGCCAGCAGCCTGGGACAGGGGAAGGGCTACACCTTC. Residues: CASSLGQGKGYTF.

The V and J genes are TRBV6-2 or TRBV6-3 and TRBJ1-1; TRBD1 matches 11 bases. The V gene end was trimmed by 5 bases and the J gene end by 6 bases; junction bases not matched to a gene: 8. The CDR3 extends over 15 amino acids. Germline V gene sequence: CDR1 MNHEY, CDR2 SVGEGT. CDR3 bases: TGTGCCAGCAGTACACGGGACAGGGGGTGGTCTGAAGCTTTCTTT. It encodes CASSTRDRGWSEAFF.

The chain couples TRBV3-1 (or the pseudogene TRBV3-2) to TRBJ2-5; tentatively, D is TRBD2 (6 bases). Germline lookup yields CDR1 LGHDT and CDR2 YNNKEL (reference sequence). The germline V and J ends were trimmed by 0 bases and 5 bases, with 13 bases remaining between them. This CDR3 region has 15 residues. The CDR3 nucleotides are TGTGCCAGCAGCCAAGATCCTGCGGGGATGGAGACCCAGTACTTC. Amino acid sequence: CASSQDPAGMETQYF.

V usage is TRBV12-3 or TRBV12-4 and J usage is TRBJ1-5; D possibly corresponds to TRBD1 (6 bases). V lost 4 bases to trimming and J lost 7 bases, with 8 bases between them. The CDR3 runs to 12 residues. This CDR3 reads CASSWGRQPQHF. CDR3 in DNA: TGTGCCAGCAGTTGGGGGCGCCAGCCCCAGCATTTT.

The J gene is TRBJ2-5, the V gene TRBV4-1; 8 bases align to TRBD2. J lost 1 base, V lost 1 base, and 5 bases had no gene match. This CDR3 has 16 amino acids. Germline loops: CDR1 MGHRA, CDR2 YSYEKL. The CDR3 loop is CASSQGIAGFQETQYF. The CDR3 nucleotides read TGCGCCAGCAGCCAAGGGATAGCGGGGTTCCAAGAGACCCAGTACTTC.